The present T cell receptor (beta chain) was sequenced within a study of cytomegalovirus exposure and HLA in healthy donors. Overall study results and limits: Presence/absence analysis assumed near-uniform sequencing depth across donors. A missense variant in DCLRE1C was later tied to TCR beta V- and J-gene trimming. Reports credit the classifier with highly specific, highly sensitive diagnosis of cytomegalovirus status.

The PCR ran on 60 Vbeta and 13 Jbeta primers. In the original processing: There were around 78 million unique TCR beta chains by a later count, and some 12 million of them were shared. Method: immunoSEQ multiplex PCR; TCRdb's copy keeps in-frame clones and lacks some. D and trimming were read from the DNA, whereas the V and J calls and clone size are those reported in that table. The sample carries about 120,000 clones, more than 60% recorded once. On this clone itself: As yet, its antigen is unknown.

This clonotype was obtained from a woman between 35 and 50 years old in good health and CMV-seropositive. The source material was PBMCs.

The DNA of the CDR3 is TGTGCCAGCAGCTTCACCGGACTAGCGGGAGTTGGAGGAAACATTCAGTACTTC. This codes for CASSFTGLAGVGGNIQYF. This chain links TRBV9 with TRBJ2-4; TRBD2 agrees at 13 bases. Germline CDR1 reads SGDLS; CDR2 reads YYNGEE. After removal of 4 bases from V and 6 bases from J, the junction contained 13 bases not matched to a gene. The CDR3 consists of 18 residues.